Sequencing of this T cell receptor (beta chain) was carried out in a study of CD8 T cells in ankylosing spondylitis. Overall study findings and caveats: The authors reported significant enrichment of disease-linked clones in matched ankylosing spondylitis synovial fluid. Ankylosing spondylitis blood appeared to be characterized by a TCR beta motif of fewer than ten highly homologous variants.

The CDR3 length is 14 residues. Trimming cost V 6 bases and J 0 bases, with 12 bases left between them. From the 5' RACE reads, TCRdb called clonotypes with MiXCR, one entry per CDR3 protein. The data contain 200,000 to 300,000 distinct CDR3 sequences, 8.6% of them seen just once; the ten biggest clones take up approximately 6.3%. This clonotype was seen at least ten times. Its antigen is currently unknown. The specimen sequenced was blood, either unsorted or a sorted T cell fraction (not recorded which). V and J are TRBV12-3 or TRBV12-4 and TRBJ2-7, with D hard to call. The origin of this receptor is a male donor with ankylosing spondylitis or in good health (not recorded which). CDR3 region: CASRPAQTSYEQYF. Here the CDR3 DNA reads TGTGCCAGCAGACCCGCCCAGACCTCCTACGAGCAGTACTTC.